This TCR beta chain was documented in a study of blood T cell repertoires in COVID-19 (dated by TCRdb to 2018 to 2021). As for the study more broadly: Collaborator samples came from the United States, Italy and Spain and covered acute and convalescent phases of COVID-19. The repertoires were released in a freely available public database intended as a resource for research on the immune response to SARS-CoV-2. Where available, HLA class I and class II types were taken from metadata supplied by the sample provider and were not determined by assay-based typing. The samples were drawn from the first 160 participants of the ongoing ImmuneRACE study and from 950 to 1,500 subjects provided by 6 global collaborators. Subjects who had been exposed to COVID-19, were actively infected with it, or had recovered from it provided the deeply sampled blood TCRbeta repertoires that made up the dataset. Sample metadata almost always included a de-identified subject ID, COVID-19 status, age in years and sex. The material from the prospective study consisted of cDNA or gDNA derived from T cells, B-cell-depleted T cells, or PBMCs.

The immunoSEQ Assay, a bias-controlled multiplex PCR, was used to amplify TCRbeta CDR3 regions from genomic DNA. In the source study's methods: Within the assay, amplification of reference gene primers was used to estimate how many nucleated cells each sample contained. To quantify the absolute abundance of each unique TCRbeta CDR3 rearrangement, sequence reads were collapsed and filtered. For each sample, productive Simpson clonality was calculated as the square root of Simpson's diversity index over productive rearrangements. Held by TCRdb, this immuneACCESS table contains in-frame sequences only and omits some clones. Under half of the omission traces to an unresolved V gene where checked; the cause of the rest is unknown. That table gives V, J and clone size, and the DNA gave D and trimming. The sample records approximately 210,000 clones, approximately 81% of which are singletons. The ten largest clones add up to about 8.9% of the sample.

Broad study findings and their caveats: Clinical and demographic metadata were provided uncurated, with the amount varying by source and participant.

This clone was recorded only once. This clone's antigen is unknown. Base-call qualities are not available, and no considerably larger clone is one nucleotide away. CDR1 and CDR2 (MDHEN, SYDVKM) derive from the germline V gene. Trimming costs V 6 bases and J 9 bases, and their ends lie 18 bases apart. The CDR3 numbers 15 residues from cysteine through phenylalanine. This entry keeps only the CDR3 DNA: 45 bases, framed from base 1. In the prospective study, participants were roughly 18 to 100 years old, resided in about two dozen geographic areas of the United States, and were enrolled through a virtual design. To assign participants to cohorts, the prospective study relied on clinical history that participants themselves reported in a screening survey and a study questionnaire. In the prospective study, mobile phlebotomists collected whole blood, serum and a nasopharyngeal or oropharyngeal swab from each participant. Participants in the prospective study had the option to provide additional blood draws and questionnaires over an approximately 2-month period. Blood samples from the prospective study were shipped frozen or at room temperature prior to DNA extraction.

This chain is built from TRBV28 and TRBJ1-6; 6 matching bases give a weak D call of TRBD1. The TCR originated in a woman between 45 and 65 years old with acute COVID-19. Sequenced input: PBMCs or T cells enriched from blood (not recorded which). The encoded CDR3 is CASRPPGQRVSPLHF. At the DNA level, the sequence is TGTGCCAGCAGACCCCCCGGACAGAGAGTTTCACCCCTCCACTTT.